A single sample gave rise to the 22 T cell receptor beta chains below, sequenced in a study of monozygotic twins with inflammatory bowel disease. TCRdb reprocessed the 5' RACE reads, with one entry per CDR3 protein and no DNA. With some 130,000 distinct CDR3 sequences in the sample, the ten largest clones hold 0.95% to 1.5%. Sequencing used blood. These receptors were collected from a human donor with ulcerative colitis or Crohn's disease, or a healthy co-twin of an affected twin (not recorded which).

The V gene is TRBV28, the J gene TRBJ1-1; TCRdb calls TRBD1, which cannot be checked without DNA. Germline V gene lookup returns CDR1 MDHEN and CDR2 SYDVKM. This CDR3 has 12 residues. The CDR3: CASRRQVTEAFF.

V is TRBV28 and J is TRBJ2-7. CDR1 MDHEN and CDR2 SYDVKM come from the germline V gene. The CDR3 spans 11 residues. CDR3 sequence reads: CASGLVREQYF. Together with reference TRBV28 and TRBJ2-7, the CDR3 gives the full variable domain: DVKVTQSSRYLVKRTGEKVFLECVQDMDHENMFWYRQDPGLGLRLIYFSYDVKMKEKGDIPEGYSVSREKKERFSLILESASTNQTSMYLCASGLVREQYFGPGTRLTVT.

V is TRBV6-6 and J is TRBJ1-3. The CDR3 consists of 13 residues. Germline-derived CDR1 and CDR2 are MNHNY and SVGAGI (reference sequence). CDR3 region: CASRTEAGNTIYF.

This chain uses TRBV7-3 with TRBJ2-1; checking the TCRdb D call of TRBD2 is not possible without DNA. The CDR3 runs 17 residues. The V gene's germline CDR1 is SGHTA and CDR2 FQGTGA. The CDR3: CASSKPGLAGSYNEQFF.

This rearrangement joins TRBV7-2 to TRBJ2-2; TCRdb designates TRBD2, a call that cannot be tested without DNA. CDR1 and CDR2 from the germline V gene are SGHTA and FQGNSA. This CDR3 is built from 17 residues. This CDR3 is CASSPQVAGTGTGELFF. The entire variable domain, with the rest obtained from reference TRBV7-2 and TRBJ2-2, is as follows: GAGVSQSPSNKVTEKGKDVELRCDPISGHTALYWYRQSLGQGLEFLIYFQGNSAPDKSGLPSDRFSAERTGGSVSTLTIQRTQQEDSAVYLCASSPQVAGTGTGELFFGEGSRLTVL.

The chain has TRBV4-1 and TRBJ1-6; TCRdb's D gene call, TRBD1, goes unchecked for lack of DNA. Germline CDR1 reads MGHRA; CDR2 reads YSYEKL. The length of the CDR3 is 15 residues. The CDR3 sequence is CASSPFVGEWSPLHF.

The chain uses TRBV20-1 and TRBJ2-7; no DNA is available, so the TRBD2 call from TCRdb remains unchecked. The germline V gene has CDR1 DFQATT and CDR2 SNEGSKA (reference sequence). The CDR3 extends over 14 amino acids. The CDR3 loop reads CSARPGPRAYEQYF.

The V gene is TRBV24-1, the J gene TRBJ2-1; the D call of TRBD2 rests on TCRdb alone, since no DNA is present to check it. The CDR3 has 18 residues. Per the germline V gene, CDR1 is KGHDR and CDR2 is SFDVKD. CDR3 in amino acids: CATSDYGSGSQSYNEQFF.

The J gene is TRBJ2-7, the V gene TRBV23-1; TCRdb indicates TRBD2, and absent DNA this call remains unverified. TRBV23-1 is assigned to the ORF class and has an uncertain function. This CDR3 comprises 13 residues. The CDR3 loop reads CASSKGRHYEQYF.

V usage is TRBV7-9 and J usage is TRBJ2-1; lacking DNA, the TRBD2 call made by TCRdb goes unchecked. This CDR3 comprises 16 residues. The germline V gene encodes CDR1 SEHNR and CDR2 FQNEAQ (reference sequence). Here the CDR3 reads CASSAVSGRAVNEQFF.

The gene calls are TRBV5-6 and TRBJ2-5; the D call from TCRdb, TRBD1, cannot be confirmed without DNA. The germline CDR1 and CDR2 sequences are SGHDT and YYEEEE. This CDR3 region has 14 residues. The CDR3 is CASSLDRPGETQYF.

V is TRBV28 and J is TRBJ2-2; checking the TCRdb D call of TRBD1 is not possible without DNA. This CDR3 comprises 17 residues. Germline lookup yields CDR1 MDHEN and CDR2 SYDVKM. The CDR3 here is CASSPGQGFVNTGELFF. Based on the CDR3 plus reference TRBV28 and TRBJ2-2, the full variable domain is DVKVTQSSRYLVKRTGEKVFLECVQDMDHENMFWYRQDPGLGLRLIYFSYDVKMKEKGDIPEGYSVSREKKERFSLILESASTNQTSMYLCASSPGQGFVNTGELFFGEGSRLTVL.

The chain is built from TRBV6-5 and TRBJ1-2; TCRdb picks TRBD1, but there is no DNA to check that call. CDR1 is MNHEY, CDR2 SVGAGI, per germline. This CDR3 has 15 amino acids. The CDR3 is CASSYSRDRNYGYTF.

The V gene is TRBV28, the J gene TRBJ1-1; TCRdb returns TRBD1, unconfirmable since there is no DNA. This CDR3 comprises 13 residues. Germline V gives CDR1 MDHEN, CDR2 SYDVKM. The CDR3 loop reads CASSLFLGGEAFF. Full variable domain (missing parts from reference TRBV28 and TRBJ1-1): DVKVTQSSRYLVKRTGEKVFLECVQDMDHENMFWYRQDPGLGLRLIYFSYDVKMKEKGDIPEGYSVSREKKERFSLILESASTNQTSMYLCASSLFLGGEAFFGQGTRLTVV.

The chain couples TRBV10-2 to TRBJ2-2. CDR3 length equals 13 residues. The germline V gene has CDR1 WSHSY and CDR2 SAAADI. The CDR3 sequence is CASRPQRPGELFF.

This chain uses TRBV28 with TRBJ2-1; the D call from TCRdb, TRBD2, cannot be confirmed without DNA. Germline loops: CDR1 MDHEN, CDR2 SYDVKM. This CDR3 is built from 15 residues. CDR3 protein: CASSSIAGAYYEQFF. Full variable domain (rest looked up from reference TRBV28 and TRBJ2-1): DVKVTQSSRYLVKRTGEKVFLECVQDMDHENMFWYRQDPGLGLRLIYFSYDVKMKEKGDIPEGYSVSREKKERFSLILESASTNQTSMYLCASSSIAGAYYEQFFGPGTRLTVL.

This chain links TRBV30 with TRBJ1-2; TCRdb gives TRBD1 as the D gene, but with no DNA this cannot be confirmed. Germline V gives CDR1 GTSNPN, CDR2 SVGIG (reference sequence). There are 12 residues in the CDR3. The CDR3 loop reads CAWSGGSTGYTF.

V is TRBV28 and J is TRBJ2-7; the TCRdb call, TRBD1, lacks DNA for checking. CDR1 is MDHEN and CDR2 is SYDVKM in the germline V gene. This CDR3 is built from 14 residues. CDR3 protein: CASSYVQGTYEQYF.

This chain joins TRBV24-1 and TRBJ2-1; checking the TCRdb D call of TRBD1 is not possible without DNA. The CDR3 is 15 amino acids. Germline V gene lookup returns CDR1 KGHDR and CDR2 SFDVKD. The CDR3 reads CATSDPRVMADEQFF.

This sequence joins TRBV28 and TRBJ2-7; TCRdb picks TRBD1, but there is no DNA to check that call. The CDR3 extends over 17 amino acids. Germline V gives CDR1 MDHEN, CDR2 SYDVKM. CDR3 sequence: CASSLWGSRTGRYEQYF.

V is TRBV6-5 and J is TRBJ2-5; no DNA is available, so the TRBD1 call from TCRdb remains unchecked. This CDR3 has 14 residues. Germline values: CDR1 MNHEY, CDR2 SVGAGI. The chain's CDR3 is CASSYWQGEETQYF.

The gene calls are TRBV5-1 and TRBJ1-6; TCRdb names TRBD1, which stays unverified in the absence of DNA. The CDR3 consists of 14 residues. Germline V CDR1 and CDR2: SGHRS, YFSETQ. The CDR3 reads CASSLAQGNSPLHF.